This is a list of T cell receptor beta chains from one sample in a study of blood T cell repertoires in COVID-19. The repertoire was sequenced with immunoSEQ multiplex PCR; TCRdb's copy has only in-frame clones and lacks some. This table holds under 150,000 clones, more than 60% found once. The material sequenced was peripheral blood. The origin of the receptors is a woman in her seventies with acute or convalescent COVID-19. Both conserved end residues are part of each CDR3. Expanded clones are given a class, and other clones once, few, many or no size at all.

V: TRBV5-1
size: few
J: TRBJ2-7
CDR3: CASSLDPTASYEQYF

V: TRBV7-6
size: .
J: TRBJ1-3
CDR3: CASRASLSSGNTIYF

V: TRBV7-9
size: few
J: TRBJ2-7
CDR3: CASSSGGTGVHEQYF

V: TRBV6-5
size: .
J: TRBJ1-2
CDR3: CASRPQGNYGYTF

V: TRBV7-2
size: .
J: TRBJ1-1
CDR3: CASSPGVYTEAFF

V: TRBV5-6
size: .
J: TRBJ1-2
CDR3: CASSLQGIGEYGYTF

V: TRBV7-2
size: .
J: TRBJ1-5
CDR3: CASSLRPGGNQPQHF

V: TRBV7-2
size: .
J: TRBJ1-4
CDR3: CASSLGGGVGEKLFF

V: TRBV27
size: .
J: TRBJ2-1
CDR3: CAGKGRQGGMDEQFF

V: TRBV11-2
size: once
J: TRBJ1-4
CDR3: CASSLWGGGEKLFF

V: TRBV29-1
size: few
J: TRBJ2-1
CDR3: CSVESGGVSYNEQFF

V: TRBV5-1
size: once
J: TRBJ2-1
CDR3: CASSLGQGLYNEQFF

V: TRBV28
size: .
J: TRBJ1-5
CDR3: CASSPSDRGQNQPQHF

V: TRBV5-5
size: .
J: TRBJ2-3
CDR3: CASKPGLAKTDTQYF

V: TRBV6-5
size: .
J: TRBJ2-2
CDR3: CATHGTGFTGELFF

V: TRBV19
size: .
J: TRBJ1-4
CDR3: CASSSQGARGTNEKLFF

V: TRBV5-1
size: .
J: TRBJ2-3
CDR3: CASSLGGPGSTDTQYF